Below, one T cell receptor (beta chain) is given with its context. The sample originates from a study of blood T cell repertoires in COVID-19. Some clones are missing from TCRdb's copy, which holds only in-frame ones; the method was immunoSEQ multiplex PCR. The table shows tens of thousands of clones, with approximately 90% occurring only once. V lost 5 bases and J 6 bases, leaving 17 bases between the germline ends. CDR1 and CDR2 from the germline V gene are SEHNR and FQNEAQ (reference sequence). The CDR3 has 15 residues. The sequenced sample consisted of peripheral blood. The TCR sequence derives from a man aged 35 to 55 with COVID-19, enrolled during active disease. The genes are TRBV7-9 and TRBJ1-5; perhaps TRBD1 as D (6 bases). The CDR3 here is CASSPGAGAGQPQHF. In nucleotides, the CDR3 is TGTGCCAGCAGCCCAGGGGCGGGGGCCGGTCAGCCCCAGCATTTT.